The T cell receptor (beta chain) described here comes from a study of regulatory T cells in long-lasting Graves disease (dated by TCRdb to the early 2020s). Background for the entire study: In the newly diagnosed Graves' disease group, patients had been taking antithyroid drugs for less than 3 months. Peripheral blood TCR sequencing and RNA sequencing compared persistent Graves' disease patients with newly diagnosed Graves' disease patients. The study was registered as a clinical trial and conducted in China. A total of 35 or so samples underwent TCR sequencing: about 13 from persistent and around 20 from newly diagnosed Graves' disease patients. Summary of the overall study and its limitations: Sequencing and analysis were restricted to the TCR beta chain. TRBV28, TRBJ1-2 and TRBJ2-5 were preferentially used in persistent disease, while TRBV20-1 and TRBJ2-1 were favored in newly diagnosed disease. A larger number of public clonotypes was shared among persistent patients (under 3,000) than among newly diagnosed patients (approximately 1,000). Compared with newly diagnosed patients, patients with persistent Graves' disease had lower TCR Shannon entropy and fewer highly expanded clones, which suggests clonal expansion. The authors acknowledged the small sample size as a limitation that may reduce accuracy. Because the primary lesion, thyroid tissue, could not be accessed, the study looked at peripheral blood alone.

Sample time point, as interpreted from the label and publication: newly diagnosed GD, antithyroid drugs for less than 3 months. For both TCR sequencing and RNA sequencing, RNA was extracted from PBMCs using TRIzol. Graves' disease was diagnosed according to American Thyroid Association guidelines. The patients came from an endocrinology department in Xi'an, China. Each patient gave 9 to 10 milliliters of peripheral blood, collected in an EDTA anticoagulant tube. PBMCs were isolated by Ficoll Paque Plus density gradient separation without further T cell sorting. An Agilent 2100 Bioanalyzer and agarose gel were used to check RNA quality, and a NanoDrop 2000 was used to measure RNA concentration. The library relied on multiplex PCR. Sequencing was performed on an Illumina HiSeq 4000. iRepertoire HTBI primers and Arm-PCR amplification of CDR3 regions were used to construct TCR beta libraries. Before sequencing, the PCR products went through gel purification. Per the source publication's procedure: Gene usage analysis of CDR3 amino acid clonotypes relied on the 60 or so TRBV and over 13 TRBJ segments identified across samples. Filtered high-quality paired reads were merged into contigs using COPE and FqMerger. BLAST was used to align contigs to IMGT TRBV, TRBD and TRBJ reference genes, and CDR3 was defined according to IMGT. Clonotypes above 0.1% frequency were classified as highly expanded clones. Shannon entropy was used to measure repertoire diversity, and the Gini coefficient was used to measure V-J evenness. A clonotype found in more than one individual was treated as public. TCRdb took the public reads, trimmed them with fastp at Q25, ran MiXCR for clone calling and kept in-frame beta chains. Entries are consolidated by CDR3 protein sequence, retaining the most common genes and DNA. The V and J calls shown here were made by TCRdb, not taken from the authors' results. The sample table shows about 610,000 distinct CDR3 sequences, and roughly a sixth are seen once. Of the sample, 12% is held by the ten largest clones.

The CDR3 holds 14 amino acids from the cysteine to the phenylalanine. The read is trimmed to its CDR3 DNA, 42 bases read in frame from base 1. The germline V gene provides CDR1 SGHRS and CDR2 YFSETQ. V has 3 bases trimmed and J has 3 bases trimmed; junction bases matching no gene number 3. This clonotype was counted at least ten times. What this receptor recognizes is not known. Base-call qualities are not available, and no considerably larger clone is one nucleotide away. This sample was shared with a second study, whose subject was T cells in Graves' hyperthyroidism and ophthalmopathy. As the second publication notes: A patient counted as having stable Graves' hyperthyroidism if no progression to ophthalmopathy occurred over 18 months of follow-up. Hyperthyroidism patients were newly diagnosed, with disease duration under 2 months, and aged 18 to 65 years. Patients with uncontrolled infections, other autoimmune diseases, pregnancy or lactation were excluded. Clinical symptoms, serum thyroxine and TRAb, thyroid ultrasound, and orbital computed tomography formed the basis for the diagnoses. The first round of RT-PCR for the TCR CDR3 was performed with the HTBI primer set and the Qiagen OneStep RT-PCR kit. Most expanded thyroid clonotypes (frequency above 0.001) were also found in blood, which suggests that blood repertoires may mirror thyroid immune responses. In cross-validation, a model built on a 13 V-J signature told ophthalmopathy apart from stable hyperthyroidism with about 90% sensitivity and 81% to 82% specificity, and in testing the same model reached 80%/75%. In validation, progression to ophthalmopathy was predicted by the model with 70.59% sensitivity and 72% to 85% specificity, a median of about 6.4 months before onset. To identify distinguishing TCR V-J signatures, a discovery cohort of some 99 patients was used, comprising roughly 45 with Graves' ophthalmopathy and 57 with stable Graves' hyperthyroidism. Prospective prediction of ophthalmopathy was tested in an independent validation cohort consisting of 18 hyperthyroidism patients and 15 to 17 patients who later progressed to ophthalmopathy. For training and testing, the 95 to 100 patients in the discovery cohort were randomly divided in a 7:3 ratio. Thyroid tissue and blood T-cell repertoires from about 6 Graves' hyperthyroidism patients were also compared in the study. After sampling, hyperthyroidism patients received methimazole starting at 30 mg daily, and ophthalmopathy patients received high-dose intravenous methylprednisolone. Libraries were constructed in a second round of multiplex PCR, after which size selection and purification were performed. Paired-end sequencing of the libraries was performed with 100 bp reads on an Illumina HiSeq2000. Raw data were processed with SOAPnuke, discarding reads with adapters, uncalled bases, mean Phred below 15, or no exact constant-primer or identifier match. High-quality paired reads were merged using COPE v1.2.5, and each unique nucleotide sequence was defined as a clonotype. MiTCR v1.1 was used to align clonotypes to the IMGT TRBV, TRBD and TRBJ reference segments. Analysis was restricted to V-J combinations with a frequency above 0.0001, which covered roughly 99% of repertoires. A TCS score was defined as the ratio of F50 (clonal expansion) to E x V (chaos), with BLOSUM62-based TCRdist applied between CDR3 peptides within each V-J. Welch's t-statistics and random forest reduced just over 500 V-J features to fewer than 15, which were used in a naive Bayes classifier (R e1071). No statistical method was used to set the sample size in advance, and investigators knew the group allocation. The paper describes TCR Vbeta CDR3 sequencing of about 140 peripheral blood samples, made up of about 40 ophthalmopathy patients, 70 to 80 hyperthyroidism patients and about 17 progressor patients.

In this chain, TRBV5-1 is recombined with TRBJ1-2; TRBD1 lines up with 9 middle nucleotides. The sequence derives from a man aged 18 to 30 with Graves disease. Donor details come from another sample of the same person, matched by shared clones. Sequences were derived from peripheral blood mononuclear cells (PBMCs), sampled at new diagnosis, from a patient treated with antithyroid drugs. The DNA reads TGCGCCAGCAGCTCGGGACAGGGTTACTATGGCTACACCTTC. This encodes CASSSGQGYYGYTF.